This T cell receptor beta chain was identified in a study of cytomegalovirus exposure and HLA in healthy donors (dated by TCRdb to about 2017). Regarding the complete study: An earlier analysis of 550 to 700 of the donors reported roughly 270 Gb of sequence data and some 120 million unique TCR beta sequences from 150 million to 200 million T cells. An early release covering roughly 640 HLA-typed donors comprised about 300 gigabases of sequencing data and around 80 million unique TCR sequences. Of the roughly 400 genotyped donors, over 70% fell in the genetic ancestry cluster associated with self-reported Caucasian donors. The study aimed to test whether cataloging public T cell receptors could reveal signatures of past pathogen exposure. The study profiled the T cell repertoires of 550 to 700 subjects by immunosequencing and related them to cytomegalovirus serostatus. Besides the first cohort of around 670 subjects, a separate validation cohort made up of 120 different subjects was used. High-throughput TCR immunosequencing, statistical association of individual TCRs with disease status, and machine learning were combined to predict cytomegalovirus infection status. A later analysis re-examined previously published TCR beta repertoires from about 670 donors and added high-resolution HLA genotyping to investigate patterns of TCR occurrence. Rather than using new phenotypic data, the later analysis identified candidate immune exposures from TCR beta sequences and from how often those sequences occurred across donors. An earlier analysis of several hundred of the donors applied high-throughput TCR beta sequencing to assess whether each TCR beta V gene segment acted as functional or pseudogenic. Donor age, sex, ethnicity and CMV serostatus were compiled together with the repertoire data. A later genetic analysis took genome-wide SNP genotypes for about three fifths of the 666 donors and used that subset as a discovery cohort. All discovery cohort repertoires had been generated using a single sequencing platform. HLA typing included class I and class II loci at four-digit resolution. The number of donors typed differed by locus, with about 629-630 for A, B, C, DRB1 and DQB1, about 500 for DQA1, some 570 for DPA1, and 472 for DPB1. Roughly 5 DR-DQ haplotypes were treated as single units for association and clustering because of strong linkage in the cohort. Among 300 to 500 genotyped donors of the cohort, an average of roughly 230,000 unique TCR beta nucleotide sequences was sequenced per donor, of which about 19% were non-productive. General study outcomes and caveats: The classifier was reported to diagnose cytomegalovirus status with high specificity and sensitivity in both the original cohort and the validation cohort. In an earlier analysis of fewer than 750 of the donors, most TCR beta V segments were observed in productive rearrangements about 87% or about 30% of the time, broadly matching IMGT annotations. In vitro tests confirmed that a few of the cytomegalovirus-associated TCR beta chains recognize cytomegalovirus antigens. Because counts were too low, about 18 rarely observed V segments, including chromosome 9 orphons, were excluded from the earlier analysis of 500 to 700 of the donors. According to a later genetic analysis, donors in an Asian-associated ancestry cluster had fewer N-insertions in productive TCRs than the approximately 700-donor mean. A further reported finding was that TCR beta sequences accurately predicted the HLA-A and HLA-B alleles for most subjects in the first cohort. The only immune exposure information available for the cohort was CMV serostatus. Linkage disequilibrium might explain the correlated functional status among segregating V segments, but an unknown experimental factor could not be excluded. Assigning TCR associations to individual alleles was difficult when HLA alleles, especially DR and DQ, strongly co-occurred. At a false discovery rate of 0.05, a later analysis linked 15,000 to 20,000 TCR beta sequences to specific HLA alleles. According to a later analysis, parvovirus B19, influenza, CMV and Epstein-Barr virus appeared linked to several top co-occurrence clusters. Some IMGT-functional V segments, including TRBV6-2 and TRBV6-3, could not be told apart with the 87-base-pair reads, so those segments were excluded. The cohort was sequenced for TCR beta chains only, and without alpha or paired-chain data the features that could be detected were limited. Presence/absence analyses assumed roughly uniform sequencing depth across donors, an assumption that may not hold. A group of highly shared sequence variants was considered likely to be a technical artifact of the sequencing pipeline. Most TCR sequences were observed very rarely across donors, whereas some public TCRs were present in many individuals. A total of around 150 TCR beta chains were listed by the study as associated with cytomegalovirus. A later genetic analysis associated a missense DCLRE1C variant with V-gene and J-gene trimming of TCR beta chains, and an independent cohort replicated the association. Most CMV-associated TCR beta chains appeared to be HLA-restricted in a later analysis, and the HLA associations seemed to be driven largely by CMV exposure. A later analysis found that TCR association rates varied across HLA loci, with DRB1 alleles showing the most associated TCRs and HLA-C alleles the fewest. In a later analysis, HLA-associated TCR beta chains were found to be more clonally expanded and to have lower generation probabilities than equally common non-associated chains. According to the authors, the approach could potentially be generalized to other disease states and immunological phenotypes. HLA typing was unavailable for some donors at each locus, so association tests used only the typed subset.

Regarding this clone: Its antigen target is currently unknown. No base quality values were provided; no much bigger clone lies one nucleotide off.

In total, 600 or so healthy bone marrow donors made up the cohort. Cohort members were all nominally healthy when sampled, although unrecorded immune exposures were likely present. The donor tested CMV seropositive, placing the donor among the approximately 290 seropositive members of the cohort. Each donor provided a peripheral blood sample, and peripheral blood mononuclear cells were used for TCR beta sequencing. Genomic DNA extraction from the blood cell samples was performed with the Qiagen DNeasy Blood Extraction Kit. Library construction relied on the immunoSEQ multiplex PCR assay. The multiplex PCR relied on a mix of 60 forward primers for TCR Vbeta segments and 13 reverse primers for TCR Jbeta segments. The CDR3 region of rearranged TCR beta genes was amplified from genomic DNA by a multiplex PCR assay. On the Illumina HiSeq System, the amplified TCR beta libraries were sequenced as 87-base-pair reads. The source study handled its data this way. In a later analysis, tens of millions of unique TCR beta chains were counted across the approximately 620 repertoires, and roughly 11 million of these chains were shared by at least two donors. Raw reads were error-corrected and collapsed into unique sequences with a nearest-neighbor algorithm that merged closely related sequences to remove PCR and sequencing errors. Alignment of CDR3 sequences to IMGT reference sequences was used to assign V, D and J gene segments. Each retained sequence needed at least a six-nucleotide match to both a V gene segment and a J gene segment. A rearrangement was called productive if the CDR3 had no stop codons and remained in frame with V and J, and every other rearrangement was called non-productive. CDR3 was defined according to IMGT convention as the region running from the second conserved V-encoded cysteine to the conserved J-encoded phenylalanine. In an earlier analysis of 500 to 650 of the donors, sequences lacking an unambiguous match to a single V gene segment were excluded. In an earlier analysis of roughly 500 of the donors, V segments were called functional above 56.7% productive rearrangements and were called segregating when the between-donor standard deviation exceeded 5%. A statistical classification framework was developed to diagnose cytomegalovirus status using the catalog of TCR beta chain sequences. In a later analysis, V and J genes were assigned by comparing TCR nucleotide sequences against IMGT/GENE-DB human TR gene sequences. Using the TCRdist pipeline, a later analysis assigned CDR3 sequences along with most-parsimonious VDJ recombination scenarios. In a later analysis, every TCR beta chain was defined by the combination of its CDR3 amino acid sequence and its V-gene family, and reads without a unique V-gene family were dropped. In a later analysis, a few hundred highly shared, low-generation-probability nucleotide sequences were removed to address suspected cross-contamination and a sequencing artifact. In a later analysis, a clonal expansion index for each public chain was calculated from normalized within-repertoire ranks of inferred template counts. In a later analysis, generation probabilities were computed using a VDJ recombination model fitted to out-of-frame rearrangements, and the results were checked against IGoR. In a later analysis, hypergeometric tests were used to score TCR-TCR, TCR-HLA and TCR-CMV co-occurrence, with a repertoire-size bias correction applied to TCR pairs. False discovery rates were estimated in a later analysis by permuting HLA or CMV assignments 20 times. In a later analysis, co-occurring TCRs were grouped with DBSCAN, and TCRdist sequence similarity was added when clustering was performed within HLA-allele-positive subsets. Repertoires with fewer than 30,000 or more than 120,000 public chains were left out of co-occurrence clustering, as were about 5 repertoires with anomalous nucleotide sharing. TCRdb obtained this table from immuneACCESS and retained in-frame rearrangements with V and J assigned. These tables miss some clones; where compared with another copy, unresolved V genes account for less than half of the shortfall, and the remainder is unexplained. V and J calls and clone size are as listed in that table; D and trimming were resolved from the DNA. Across this sample there are approximately 92,000 clones, with around 81% seen only once. In total, the top ten clones hold roughly 4% of the sample.

Based on the germline V gene, the CDR1 and CDR2 sequences are SGHTA and FQGNSA. Counted from cysteine to phenylalanine, this CDR3 has 14 amino acids. This entry keeps only the CDR3 DNA: 42 bases, framed from base 1. Cut back by 1 base and 10 bases, the V and J ends lie 11 bases apart. Recombination connected TRBV7-2 to TRBJ1-6; the D gene lacks a confident call. The TCR sequence derives from a woman in her 70s in good health and CMV-seropositive. The specimen sequenced was PBMCs. The CDR3 is CASSLVAGSSPLHF. The DNA reads as follows: TGTGCCAGCAGCTTAGTTGCGGGATCCTCACCCCTCCACTTT. The CDR3, completed at both ends by the reference TRBV7-2 and TRBJ1-6 genes, gives the full variable domain GAGVSQSPSNKVTEKGKDVELRCDPISGHTALYWYRQSLGQGLEFLIYFQGNSAPDKSGLPSDRFSAERTGGSVSTLTIQRTQQEDSAVYLCASSLVAGSSPLHFGNGTRLTVT.